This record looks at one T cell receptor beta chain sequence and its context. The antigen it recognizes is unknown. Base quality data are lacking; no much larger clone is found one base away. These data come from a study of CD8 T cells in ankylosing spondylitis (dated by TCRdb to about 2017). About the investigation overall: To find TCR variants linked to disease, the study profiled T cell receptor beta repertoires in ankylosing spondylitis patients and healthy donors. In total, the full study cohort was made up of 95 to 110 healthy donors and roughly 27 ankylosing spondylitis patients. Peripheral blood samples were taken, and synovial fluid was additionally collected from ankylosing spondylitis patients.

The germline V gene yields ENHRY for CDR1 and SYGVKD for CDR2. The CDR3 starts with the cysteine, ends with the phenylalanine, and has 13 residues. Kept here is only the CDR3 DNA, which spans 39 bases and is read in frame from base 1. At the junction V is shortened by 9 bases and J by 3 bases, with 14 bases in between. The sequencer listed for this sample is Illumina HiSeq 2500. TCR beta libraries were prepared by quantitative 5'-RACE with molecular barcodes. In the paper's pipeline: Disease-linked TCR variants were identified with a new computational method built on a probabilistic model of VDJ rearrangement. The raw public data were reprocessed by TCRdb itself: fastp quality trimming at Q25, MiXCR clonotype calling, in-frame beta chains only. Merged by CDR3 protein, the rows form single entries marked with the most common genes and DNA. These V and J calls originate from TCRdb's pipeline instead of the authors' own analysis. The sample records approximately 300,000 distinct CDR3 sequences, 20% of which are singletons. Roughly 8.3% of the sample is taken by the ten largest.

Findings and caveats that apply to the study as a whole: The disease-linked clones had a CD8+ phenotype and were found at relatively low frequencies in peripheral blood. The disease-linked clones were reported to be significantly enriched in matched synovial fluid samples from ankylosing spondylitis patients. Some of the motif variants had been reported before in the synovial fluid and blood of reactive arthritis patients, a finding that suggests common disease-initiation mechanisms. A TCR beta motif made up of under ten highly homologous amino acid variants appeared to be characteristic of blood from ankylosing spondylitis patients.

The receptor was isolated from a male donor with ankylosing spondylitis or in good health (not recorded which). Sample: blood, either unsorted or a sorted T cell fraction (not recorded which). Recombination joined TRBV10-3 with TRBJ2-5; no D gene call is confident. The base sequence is TGTGCCATTGGAGCTCGTGGTAAAGAGACCCAGTACTTC. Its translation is CAIGARGKETQYF.